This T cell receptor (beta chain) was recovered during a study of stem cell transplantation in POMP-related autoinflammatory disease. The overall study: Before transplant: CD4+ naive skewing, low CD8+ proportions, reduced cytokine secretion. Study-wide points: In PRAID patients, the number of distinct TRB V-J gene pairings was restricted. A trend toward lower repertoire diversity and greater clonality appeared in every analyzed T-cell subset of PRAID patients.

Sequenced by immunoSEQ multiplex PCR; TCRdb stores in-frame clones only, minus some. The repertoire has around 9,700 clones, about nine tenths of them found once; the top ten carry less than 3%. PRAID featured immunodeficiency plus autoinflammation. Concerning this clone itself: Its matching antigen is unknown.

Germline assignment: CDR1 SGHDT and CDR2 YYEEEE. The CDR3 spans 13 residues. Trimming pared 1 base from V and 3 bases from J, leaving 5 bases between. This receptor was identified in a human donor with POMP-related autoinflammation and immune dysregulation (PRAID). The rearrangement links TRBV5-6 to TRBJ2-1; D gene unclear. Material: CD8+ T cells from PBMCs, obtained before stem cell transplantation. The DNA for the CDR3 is TGTGCCAGCAGCTTGTACAGCTACAATGAGCAGTTCTTC. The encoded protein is CASSLYSYNEQFF.